The source of this T cell receptor (beta chain) is a study of vaccination effects on CD4 cells after COVID-19. The sample holds one count of this clone. Its antigen remains unidentified. Sequencing used immunoSEQ multiplex PCR; TCRdb keeps in-frame clones, though not all of them. This sample has 67,000 or so clones, with about 80% found just once. The CDR3 runs 12 residues. Germline CDR1 SQVTM, CDR2 ANQGSEA. The V and J ends lost 4 bases and 6 bases respectively, with 10 bases between them. Prior to sequencing, the ViraFEST assay stimulated PBMC with viral peptide pools, which expanded the antigen-specific CD4+ T cells. Investigators separated out CD4+ T cells once 9 to 11 days of culture had passed. Each participant was administered two doses of either the BNT162b2 or the mRNA-1273 vaccine.

This sequence was found in a human donor who received a COVID-19 vaccine. The chain uses TRBV29-1 and TRBJ1-5; D is possibly TRBD1 (5 bases). This specimen consisted of CD4+ T cells from PBMCs cultured with HCoV-229E spike peptides, obtained after COVID-19 vaccination. CDR3 DNA sequence: TGCAGCGTTGGTAGCGGGGCTCAGCCCCAGCATTTT. This translates into CSVGSGAQPQHF. Drawing the rest from reference TRBV29-1 and TRBJ1-5, the complete variable domain is SAVISQKPSRDICQRGTSLTIQCQVDSQVTMMFWYRQQPGQSLTLIATANQGSEATYESGFVIDKFPISRPNLTFSTLTVSNMSPEDSSIYLCSVGSGAQPQHFGDGTRLSIL.